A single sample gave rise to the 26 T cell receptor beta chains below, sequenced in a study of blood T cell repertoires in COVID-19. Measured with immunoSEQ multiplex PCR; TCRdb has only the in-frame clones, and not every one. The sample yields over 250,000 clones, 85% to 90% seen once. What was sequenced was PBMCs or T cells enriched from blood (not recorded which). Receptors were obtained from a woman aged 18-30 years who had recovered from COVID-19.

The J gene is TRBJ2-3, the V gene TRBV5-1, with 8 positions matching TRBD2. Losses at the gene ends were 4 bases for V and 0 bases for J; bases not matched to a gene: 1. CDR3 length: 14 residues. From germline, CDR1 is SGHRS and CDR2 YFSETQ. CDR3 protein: CASSRGGSTDTQYF. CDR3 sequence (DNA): TGCGCCAGCAGCCGCGGGGGGAGCACAGATACGCAGTATTTT.

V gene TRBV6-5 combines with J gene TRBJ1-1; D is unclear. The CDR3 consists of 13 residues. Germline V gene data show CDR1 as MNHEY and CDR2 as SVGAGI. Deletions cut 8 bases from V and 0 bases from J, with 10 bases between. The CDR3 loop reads CASLGRLNTEAFF. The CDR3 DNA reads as TGTGCCAGCCTGGGCAGACTGAACACTGAAGCTTTCTTT.

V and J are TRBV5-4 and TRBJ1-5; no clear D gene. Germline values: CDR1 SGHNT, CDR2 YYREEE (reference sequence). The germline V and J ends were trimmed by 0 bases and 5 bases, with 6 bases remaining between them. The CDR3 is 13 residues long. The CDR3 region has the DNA TGTGCCAGCAGCTTGGACACGTATCAGCCCCAGCATTTT. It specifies CASSLDTYQPQHF.

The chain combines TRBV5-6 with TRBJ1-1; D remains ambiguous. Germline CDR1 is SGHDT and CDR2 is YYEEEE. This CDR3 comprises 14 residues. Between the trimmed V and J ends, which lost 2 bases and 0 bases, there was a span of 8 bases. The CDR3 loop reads CASSFRQMNTEAFF. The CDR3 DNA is TGTGCCAGCAGCTTCAGGCAGATGAACACTGAAGCTTTCTTT. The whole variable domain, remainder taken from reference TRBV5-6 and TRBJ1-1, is DAGVTQSPTHLIKTRGQQVTLRCSPKSGHDTVSWYQQALGQGPQFIFQYYEEEERQRGNFPDRFSGHQFPNYSSELNVNALLLGDSALYLCASSFRQMNTEAFFGQGTRLTVV.

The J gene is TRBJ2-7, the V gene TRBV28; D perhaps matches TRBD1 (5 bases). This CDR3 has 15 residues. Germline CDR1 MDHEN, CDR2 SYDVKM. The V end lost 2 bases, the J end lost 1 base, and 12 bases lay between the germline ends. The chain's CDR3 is CASSLMTDLSYEQYF. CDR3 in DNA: TGTGCCAGCAGTTTAATGACAGACCTATCCTACGAGCAGTACTTC.

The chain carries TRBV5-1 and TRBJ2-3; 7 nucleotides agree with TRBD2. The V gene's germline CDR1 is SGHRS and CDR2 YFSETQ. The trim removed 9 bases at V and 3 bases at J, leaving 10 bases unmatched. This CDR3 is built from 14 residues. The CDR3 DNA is TGCGCCACCATGCCGGGGGAGGGGACAGATACGCAGTATTTT. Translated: CATMPGEGTDTQYF.

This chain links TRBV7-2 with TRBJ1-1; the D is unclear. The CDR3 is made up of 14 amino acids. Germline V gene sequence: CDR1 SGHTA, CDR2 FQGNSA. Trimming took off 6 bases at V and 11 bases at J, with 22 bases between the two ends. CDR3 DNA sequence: TGTGCCAGCAGAAAAGGAGAGCGGGTTGGTGGTGCTTTCTTT. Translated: CASRKGERVGGAFF. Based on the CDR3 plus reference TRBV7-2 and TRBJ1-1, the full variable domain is GAGVSQSPSNKVTEKGKDVELRCDPISGHTALYWYRQSLGQGLEFLIYFQGNSAPDKSGLPSDRFSAERTGGSVSTLTIQRTQQEDSAVYLCASRKGERVGGAFFGQGTRLTVV.

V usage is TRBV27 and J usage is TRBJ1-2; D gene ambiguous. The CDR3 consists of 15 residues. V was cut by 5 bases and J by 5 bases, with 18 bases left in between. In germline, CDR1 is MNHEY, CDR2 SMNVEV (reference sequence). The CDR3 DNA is TGTGCCAGCAGTCCCCGGGAGAAGGATTTTTATGGCTACACCTTC. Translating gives CASSPREKDFYGYTF.

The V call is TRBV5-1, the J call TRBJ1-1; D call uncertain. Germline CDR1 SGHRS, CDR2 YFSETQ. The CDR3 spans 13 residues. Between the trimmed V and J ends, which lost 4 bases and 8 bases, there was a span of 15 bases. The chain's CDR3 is CASSPGEGEEAFF. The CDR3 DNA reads TGCGCCAGCAGCCCCGGTGAGGGAGAAGAAGCTTTCTTT.

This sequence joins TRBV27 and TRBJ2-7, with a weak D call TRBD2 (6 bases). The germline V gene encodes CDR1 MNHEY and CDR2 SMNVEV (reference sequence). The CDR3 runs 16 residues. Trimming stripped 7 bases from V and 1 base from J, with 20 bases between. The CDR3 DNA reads TGTGCCAGCACCCCCCTATCCGCCGGGACTTCCTACGAGCAGTACTTC. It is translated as CASTPLSAGTSYEQYF.

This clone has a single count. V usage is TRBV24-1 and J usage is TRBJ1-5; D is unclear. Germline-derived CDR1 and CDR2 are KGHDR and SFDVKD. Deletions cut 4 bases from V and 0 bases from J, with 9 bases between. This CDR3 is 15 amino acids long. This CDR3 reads CATSETGISNQPQHF. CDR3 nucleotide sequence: TGTGCCACCAGTGAAACCGGGATTAGCAATCAGCCCCAGCATTTT.

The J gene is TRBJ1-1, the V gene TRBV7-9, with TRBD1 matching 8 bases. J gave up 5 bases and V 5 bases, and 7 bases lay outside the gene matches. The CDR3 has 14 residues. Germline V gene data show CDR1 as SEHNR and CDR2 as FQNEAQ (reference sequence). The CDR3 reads CASSQGQGATEAFF. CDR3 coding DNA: TGTGCCAGCAGCCAAGGACAGGGTGCGACTGAAGCTTTCTTT. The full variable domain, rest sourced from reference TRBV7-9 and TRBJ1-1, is DTGVSQNPRHKITKRGQNVTFRCDPISEHNRLYWYRQTLGQGPEFLTYFQNEAQLEKSRLLSDRFSAERPKGSFSTLEIQRTEQGDSAMYLCASSQGQGATEAFFGQGTRLTVV.

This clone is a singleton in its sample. The CDR3 coding sequence is TGTGCCAGCAGCTCTGAGACGGTTTCTGGAGGGGCGGACCAGTACTTC. Its protein is CASSSETVSGGADQYF. The chain links TRBV5-4 to TRBJ2-5, with TRBD2 as a possible D gene (6 bases). The CDR3 length is 16 residues. Trimming took off 3 bases at V and 10 bases at J, with 25 bases between the two ends. Germline loops: CDR1 SGHNT, CDR2 YYREEE (reference sequence).

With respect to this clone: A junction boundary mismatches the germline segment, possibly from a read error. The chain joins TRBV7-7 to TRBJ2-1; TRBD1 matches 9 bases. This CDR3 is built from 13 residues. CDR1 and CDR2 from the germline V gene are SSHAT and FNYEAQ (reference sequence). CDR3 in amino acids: CASSRDRENEQFF. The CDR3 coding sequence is TGTGCTAGCAGTCGGGACAGGGAAAATGAGCAGTTCTTC.

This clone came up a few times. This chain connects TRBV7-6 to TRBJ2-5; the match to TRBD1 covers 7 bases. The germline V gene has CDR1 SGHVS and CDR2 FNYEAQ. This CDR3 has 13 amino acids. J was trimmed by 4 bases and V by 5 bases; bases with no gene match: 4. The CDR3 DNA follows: TGTGCCAGCAGCCCGACAGGGTTAGAGACCCAGTACTTC. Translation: CASSPTGLETQYF.

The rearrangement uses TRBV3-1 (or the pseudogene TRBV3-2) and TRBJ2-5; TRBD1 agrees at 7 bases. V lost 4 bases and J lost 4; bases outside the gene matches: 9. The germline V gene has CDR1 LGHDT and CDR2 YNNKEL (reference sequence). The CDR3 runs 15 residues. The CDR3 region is CASSPNPGTAETQYF. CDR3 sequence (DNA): TGTGCCAGCAGCCCAAACCCCGGGACAGCAGAGACCCAGTACTTC.

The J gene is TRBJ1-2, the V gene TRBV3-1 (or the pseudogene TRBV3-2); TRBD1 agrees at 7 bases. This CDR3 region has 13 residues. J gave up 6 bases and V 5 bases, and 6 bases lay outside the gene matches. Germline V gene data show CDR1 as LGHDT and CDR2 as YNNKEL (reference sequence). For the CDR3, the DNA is TGTGCCAGCAGCTCAAGAACAGGGGATGGCTACACCTTC. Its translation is CASSSRTGDGYTF.

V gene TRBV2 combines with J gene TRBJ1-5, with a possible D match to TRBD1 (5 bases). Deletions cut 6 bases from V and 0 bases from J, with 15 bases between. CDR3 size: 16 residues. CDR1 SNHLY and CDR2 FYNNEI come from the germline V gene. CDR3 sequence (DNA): TGTGCCAGCAGGCCCTCCTTGGGGGGTAGCAATCAGCCCCAGCATTTT. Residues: CASRPSLGGSNQPQHF.

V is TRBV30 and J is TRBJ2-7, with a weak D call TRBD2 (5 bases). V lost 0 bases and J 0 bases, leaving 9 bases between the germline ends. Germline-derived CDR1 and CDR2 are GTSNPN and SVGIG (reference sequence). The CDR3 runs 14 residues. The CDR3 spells CAWSVRGYSYEQYF. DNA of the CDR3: TGTGCCTGGAGTGTACGAGGGTACTCCTACGAGCAGTACTTC.

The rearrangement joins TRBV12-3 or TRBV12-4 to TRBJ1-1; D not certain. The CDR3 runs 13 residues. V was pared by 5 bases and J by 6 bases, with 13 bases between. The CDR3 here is CASSPDTYSEAFF. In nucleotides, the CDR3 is TGTGCCAGCAGTCCCGACACCTATTCTGAAGCTTTCTTT.

This CDR3 reads CASSRLPDSGSEAFF. DNA for the CDR3: TGTGCCAGCAGCCGGTTGCCAGACAGTGGGTCGGAGGCTTTCTTT. This sequence joins TRBV5-5 and TRBJ1-1; possibly TRBD1 for D (5 bases). Between the trimmed V and J ends, which lost 4 bases and 11 bases, there was a span of 24 bases. The CDR3 totals 15 residues. CDR1 and CDR2 from the germline V gene are SGHKS and YYEKEE (reference sequence).

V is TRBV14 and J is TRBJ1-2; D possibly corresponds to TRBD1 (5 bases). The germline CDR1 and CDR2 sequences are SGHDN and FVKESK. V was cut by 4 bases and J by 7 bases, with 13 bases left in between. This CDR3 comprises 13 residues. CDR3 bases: TGTGCCAGCAGCCTGGGACTCGGAGGTGGCTACACCTTC. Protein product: CASSLGLGGGYTF.

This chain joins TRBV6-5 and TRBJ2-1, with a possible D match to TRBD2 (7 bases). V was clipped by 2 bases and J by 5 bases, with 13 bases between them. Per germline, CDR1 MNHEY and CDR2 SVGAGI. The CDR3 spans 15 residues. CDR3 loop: CASSYGGGRNNEQFF. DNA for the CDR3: TGTGCCAGCAGTTACGGGGGGGGGCGCAACAATGAGCAGTTCTTC.

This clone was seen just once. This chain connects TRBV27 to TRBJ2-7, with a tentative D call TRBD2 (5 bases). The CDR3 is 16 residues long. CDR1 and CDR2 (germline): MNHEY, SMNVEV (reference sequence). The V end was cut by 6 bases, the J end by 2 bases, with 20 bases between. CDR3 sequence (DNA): TGTGCCAGCAGCCCCAACCTTTTCGGGAATGCCTACGAGCAGTACTTC. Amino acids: CASSPNLFGNAYEQYF.

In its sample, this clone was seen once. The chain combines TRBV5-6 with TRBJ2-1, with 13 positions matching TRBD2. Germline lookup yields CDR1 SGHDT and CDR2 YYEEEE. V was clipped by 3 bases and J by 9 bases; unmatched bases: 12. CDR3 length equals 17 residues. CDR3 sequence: CASSSGTSGEPWGEQFF. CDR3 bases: TGTGCCAGCAGCTCAGGGACTAGCGGGGAACCGTGGGGTGAGCAGTTCTTC.

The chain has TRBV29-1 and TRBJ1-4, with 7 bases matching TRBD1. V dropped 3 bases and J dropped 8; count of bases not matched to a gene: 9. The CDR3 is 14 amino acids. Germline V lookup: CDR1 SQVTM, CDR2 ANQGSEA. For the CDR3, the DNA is TGCAGCGTTGATAGTTCGGGACAGCCCGAAAAACTGTTTTTT. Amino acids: CSVDSSGQPEKLFF.